This T cell receptor (beta chain) was identified in a study of T cells after yellow fever vaccination. A universal primer site and UMIs were added as TCR cDNA was made by 5'RACE template switching. MiXCR, run by TCRdb on the 5' RACE reads, gives a single entry per CDR3 protein. The sample holds approximately 250,000 distinct CDR3 sequences, roughly 3.5% seen once. In this sample, this clonotype turned up many times. The V end was cut by 0 bases, the J end by 0 bases, with 9 bases between. The germline CDR1 and CDR2 sequences are SGHRS and YFSETQ. The CDR3 covers 16 residues. This sequence was found in a man aged 18-30 years who received the YFV17D yellow fever vaccine. The specimen was PBMCs, collected 15 days after the yellow fever booster vaccination. The genes are TRBV5-1 and TRBJ2-2; D is undetermined. DNA of the CDR3: TGCGCCAGCAGCTTGGACGCCAACACGAACACCGGGGAGCTGTTTTTT. The encoded protein is CASSLDANTNTGELFF.